Detailed here is one T cell receptor (beta chain). This specimen comes from a study of blood T cell repertoires in COVID-19. The repertoire was sequenced with immunoSEQ multiplex PCR; TCRdb's copy has only in-frame clones and lacks some. Among 140,000 or so clones listed, approximately 85% were seen once. The J segment lost 7 bases and the V segment lost 0 bases, leaving 6 bases of the junction unmatched. Germline CDR1 reads LGHNA; CDR2 reads YSLEER. The CDR3 has 16 residues. The chain has TRBV4-3 and TRBJ1-5, with 10 bases that match TRBD1. The clonotype comes from a human donor with acute or convalescent COVID-19. The donor label of this sample is uncertain. The sample taken for sequencing was peripheral blood. The CDR3 nucleotides read TGCGCCAGCAGCCAAGACTCGGGACAGGGGCGCCAGCCCCAGCATTTT. This gives the protein CASSQDSGQGRQPQHF.